This is a list of T cell receptor beta chains from one sample in a study of OX40 agonist ivuxolimab in advanced cancers. This table comes from immunoSEQ multiplex PCR, and its TCRdb copy is limited to in-frame clones, with some not included. The sample records some 73,000 clones, approximately 83% being singletons. The sequencing here drew on CD4+ or CD8+ T cells sorted from blood, taken in a trial of the OX40 agonist ivuxolimab. The receptors come from an adult with an advanced solid tumor such as melanoma, head and neck, liver or kidney cancer. Both conserved end residues are part of each CDR3. Fields, in order: CDR3 length, clone size, D gene, J gene, V gene, CDR3 DNA, CDR3 protein. The D gene is left open where the match is weak. Expanded clones get a size class; other rows say once, few or many, or leave the size out.

14 | - | - | TRBJ1-4 | TRBV28 | TGTGCCAGCACCCTCGCCGGGGAGCATGAAAAACTGTTTTTT | CASTLAGEHEKLFF
14 | - | TRBD2 | TRBJ2-7 | TRBV7-2 | TGTGCCAGCAGCCCCACGGGGGGGTTCGGCGAGCAGTACTTC | CASSPTGGFGEQYF
15 | - | TRBD2 | TRBJ2-1 | TRBV6-4 | TGTGCCAGCAGTGAGTCTCTAGCGGGAGGCTATGAGCAGTTCTTC | CASSESLAGGYEQFF
18 | - | TRBD2 | TRBJ2-5 | TRBV18 | TGTGCCAGCTCACTAATGCCGGGACTAGGAAGTCGCCAAGAGACCCAGTACTTC | CASSLMPGLGSRQETQYF
13 | few | - | TRBJ2-3 | TRBV6-1 | TGTGCCAGCAGTGAGGTCTTACGAGATACGCAGTATTTT | CASSEVLRDTQYF
13 | - | - | TRBJ2-2 | TRBV6-4 | TGTGCCAGCAGTATAACGAGCACCGGGGAGCTGTTTTTT | CASSITSTGELFF
16 | - | TRBD2 | TRBJ2-5 | TRBV7-2 | TGTGCCAGCAGCTTAGGACTAGCGGGAGGAGGAAAGACCCAGTACTTC | CASSLGLAGGGKTQYF
16 | - | - | TRBJ2-2 | TRBV7-9 | TGTGCCAGCAGCCGACGATCTCAGGGTAACACCGGGGAGCTGTTTTTT | CASSRRSQGNTGELFF
18 | - | TRBD2 | TRBJ2-1 | TRBV7-9 | TGTGCCAGCAGCACCCCCGGGGGTTCCAGTAGCGGGAAAAATGAGCAGTTCTTC | CASSTPGGSSSGKNEQFF
16 | - | TRBD1 | TRBJ2-7 | TRBV2 | TGTGCCAGCAGTGCTCCCCGGGACAGTATCTCCTACGAGCAGTACTTC | CASSAPRDSISYEQYF
16 | - | TRBD1 | TRBJ2-6 | TRBV7-9 | TGTGCCAGCAGCTCCCGACAGGGGGCTGGGGCCAACGTCCTGACTTTC | CASSSRQGAGANVLTF
15 | - | - | TRBJ1-2 | TRBV4-2 | TGTGCCAGCAGCCAAGAAGGAGGAGTTAACTATGGCTACACCTTC | CASSQEGGVNYGYTF
14 | - | - | TRBJ1-5 | TRBV19 | TGTGCCAGTAGTCCCCGCAGGGGAGCCCAGCCCCAGCATTTT | CASSPRRGAQPQHF
14 | - | - | TRBJ2-3 | TRBV11-3 | TGTGCCAGCAGCTTAGGGGAGTTGGCAGATACGCAGTATTTT | CASSLGELADTQYF
15 | - | - | TRBJ1-5 | TRBV28 | TGTGCCAGCATAGGGAGGGCCCTTTCTGTTCAGCCCCAGCATTTT | CASIGRALSVQPQHF
17 | - | TRBD1 | TRBJ1-4 | TRBV28 | TGTGCCAGCAGTTCCCCCCGAGCAGACAGGGACAGGGAAAAACTGTTTTTT | CASSSPRADRDREKLFF
15 | - | - | TRBJ1-2 | TRBV9 | TGTGCCAGCAGCGTAGTTGGATCCGGGGACTATGGCTACACCTTC | CASSVVGSGDYGYTF
16 | once | - | TRBJ2-3 | TRBV9 | TGTGCCAGCAGCGTAGCACGGGGAATGCGCACAGATACGCAGTATTTT | CASSVARGMRTDTQYF
13 | - | - | TRBJ2-3 | TRBV7-2 | TGTGCCAGCAGTAAGGCCGCAGGGGATACGCAGTATTTT | CASSKAAGDTQYF
13 | - | TRBD1 | TRBJ2-5 | TRBV18 | TGTGCCAGCTCACCGGACAGGGTCGCGACCCAGTACTTC | CASSPDRVATQYF
13 | - | - | TRBJ1-6 | TRBV27 | TGTGCCAGCAGTCTCAAATGGAGTTCACCCCTCCACTTT | CASSLKWSSPLHF
15 | - | - | TRBJ2-2 | TRBV30 | TGTGCCTGGAGTGTACATAGAAGGGGGATCGGGGAGCTGTTTTTT | CAWSVHRRGIGELFF
14 | - | - | TRBJ1-5 | TRBV27 | TGTGCCAGCAGTTTAGGGGACGGCCTCACGCCCCAGCATTTT | CASSLGDGLTPQHF
16 | - | TRBD1 | TRBJ1-1 | TRBV19 | TGTGCCAGTAGAAGGGGACAGGGGCAGTTGAACACTGAAGCTTTCTTT | CASRRGQGQLNTEAFF
14 | - | - | TRBJ1-3 | TRBV28 | TGTGCCAGCAGTTGGTCCCGAGCTGGAAACACCATATATTTT | CASSWSRAGNTIYF
15 | few | - | TRBJ2-3 | TRBV7-3 | TGTGCCAGCAGCTTACGTTCTAGCACCACAGATACGCAGTATTTT | CASSLRSSTTDTQYF
15 | - | - | TRBJ2-1 | TRBV18 | TGTGCCAGCTCCCGGGACTCCCTTGGGTACAATGAGCAGTTCTTC | CASSRDSLGYNEQFF
15 | - | - | TRBJ1-1 | TRBV7-2 | TGTGCCAGCAGCGTGGGGTGGGGAGGGAACACTGAAGCTTTCTTT | CASSVGWGGNTEAFF
16 | - | TRBD1 | TRBJ2-2 | TRBV6-6 | TGTGCCAGCAGGAAACCCGGGACAGAGAACACCGGGGAGCTGTTTTTT | CASRKPGTENTGELFF
12 | - | - | TRBJ1-5 | TRBV7-2 | TGTGCCAGCAGCTTAGTGGGGCAGCCCCAGCATTTT | CASSLVGQPQHF
16 | - | - | TRBJ1-6 | TRBV5-1 | TGCGCCAGCAGCTTGGGCCGACTGGCGGGGAGGTCACCCCTCCACTTT | CASSLGRLAGRSPLHF
15 | - | TRBD1 | TRBJ2-3 | TRBV28 | TGTGCCAGCAGTTTTGGGACAGGCAGCACAGATACGCAGTATTTT | CASSFGTGSTDTQYF
15 | - | - | TRBJ2-7 | TRBV6-5 | TGTGCCAGCAGTTACTTACAGGGTGGCGCCTACGAGCAGTACTTC | CASSYLQGGAYEQYF
12 | few | - | TRBJ1-1 | TRBV6-1 | TGTGCCAGCAGTGTTAGTGGGACTGAAGCTTTCTTT | CASSVSGTEAFF
14 | - | - | TRBJ2-3 | TRBV11-2 | TGTGCCAGCAGCTTAGATCTAACCACAGATACGCAGTATTTT | CASSLDLTTDTQYF
15 | once | TRBD2 | TRBJ2-7 | TRBV7-2 | TGTGCCAGCAGCTTAGTCGGGGGGTCGACCTACGAGCAGTACTTC | CASSLVGGSTYEQYF
15 | - | - | TRBJ2-7 | TRBV5-1 | TGCGCCAGCAGCGACGGTCCTACTTCTCGGTACGAGCAGTACTTC | CASSDGPTSRYEQYF
15 | - | - | TRBJ1-2 | TRBV11-1 | TGTGCCAGCAGCTTAGTCGCCAGGGGCCTCTATGGCTACACCTTC | CASSLVARGLYGYTF
14 | few | - | TRBJ1-1 | TRBV29-1 | TGCAGCGTTGAAAGGGATGAGGGATTCACTGAAGCTTTCTTT | CSVERDEGFTEAFF
18 | - | TRBD1 | TRBJ1-3 | TRBV4-1 | TGCGCCAGCAGCCCTGGCCCAGGACAGGGGGCGAATGGAAACACCATATATTTT | CASSPGPGQGANGNTIYF
16 | - | TRBD1 | TRBJ1-5 | TRBV19 | TGTGCCAGTAGAAACCCGACGGGACAGACCAATCAGCCCCAGCATTTT | CASRNPTGQTNQPQHF
14 | - | - | TRBJ1-2 | TRBV6-1 | TGTGCCAGCAGTCGGACTTACTCTAACTATGGCTACACCTTC | CASSRTYSNYGYTF
15 | once | TRBD2 | TRBJ2-1 | TRBV19 | TGTGCCAGTAGTCAAAGCGGGATCCCCTACAATGAGCAGTTCTTC | CASSQSGIPYNEQFF
15 | - | TRBD1 | TRBJ2-1 | TRBV5-5 | TGTGCCAGCAGCTTAACAGGGGGTTCCTACAATGAGCAGTTCTTC | CASSLTGGSYNEQFF
14 | - | - | TRBJ2-1 | TRBV2 | TGTGCCAGCAGTAGGGGGAGCTCCTACAATGAGCAGTTCTTC | CASSRGSSYNEQFF
12 | - | - | TRBJ1-2 | TRBV6-1 | TGTGCCGCGGCAGTTAACTACTATGGCTACACCTTC | CAAAVNYYGYTF
15 | - | - | TRBJ2-1 | TRBV2 | TGTGCCAGCAGTGCAGGGCAAGTTCGGTACAATGAGCAGTTCTTC | CASSAGQVRYNEQFF